The clone carrying this TCR beta chain was seen only a few times. Antigen: not known. Via MiXCR, TCRdb re-called the RACE reads, giving one row per CDR3 protein. Of tens of thousands of distinct CDR3 sequences in the sample, around 10% were seen once. This record belongs to a study of human T cells and chemical hapten exposure. Findings and limits, study-wide: Patch test score was positively correlated with the counts of TCRs that had expanded at PT1. In comparison with controls, expanded TCRs gave rise to a significantly larger number of large CDR3 similarity clusters. Having alopecia, donors may respond immunologically unlike healthy people.

CDR3 length: 13 amino acids. Germline V gene data show CDR1 as DFQATT and CDR2 as SNEGSKA (reference sequence). Trimming left V 6 bases short and J 4 bases short, with 12 bases between. Time point given: patch test 3, about 24 weeks after DPC sensitization. Sample treatment: therapeutic diphenylcyclopropenone sensitization with weekly scalp DPC. Total RNA extraction was carried out from unfractionated whole blood. This clonotype originated in a woman aged 50 to 60 with alopecia areata. Some clones in this sample may be carry-over from other donors' samples. The chain carries TRBV20-1 and TRBJ1-4; no clear D gene. This specimen was whole blood, taken in connection with sensitization to the hapten diphenylcyclopropenone (DPC). CDR3 nucleotide sequence: TGCAGTGCCACAGACTCGCTTAATGAAAAACTGTTTTTT. Translating gives CSATDSLNEKLFF.